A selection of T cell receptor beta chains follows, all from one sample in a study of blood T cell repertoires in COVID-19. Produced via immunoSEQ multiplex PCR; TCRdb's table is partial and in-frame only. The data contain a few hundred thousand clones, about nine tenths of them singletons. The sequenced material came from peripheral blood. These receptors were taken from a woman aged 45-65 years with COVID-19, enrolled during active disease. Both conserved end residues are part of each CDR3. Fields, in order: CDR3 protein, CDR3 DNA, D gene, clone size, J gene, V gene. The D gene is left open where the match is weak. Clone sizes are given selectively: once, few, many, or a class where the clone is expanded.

CDR3: CASSLASLAGFLNEQYF
DNA: TGTGCCAGCAGCTTGGCCAGTCTAGCGGGGTTTCTTAACGAGCAGTACTTC
D: TRBD2
size: once
J: TRBJ2-7
V: TRBV5-6

CDR3: CATGGLGYEQYF
DNA: TGTGCCACCGGAGGGTTGGGCTACGAGCAGTACTTC
D: NA
size: NA
J: TRBJ2-7
V: TRBV13

CDR3: CATSRGLQVRGSNYGYTF
DNA: TGTGCCACCAGCAGAGGACTCCAGGTTCGGGGATCCAACTATGGCTACACCTTC
D: NA
size: NA
J: TRBJ1-2
V: TRBV15

CDR3: CASREGTASYNEQFF
DNA: TGTGCCAGCAGAGAGGGGACAGCCTCCTACAATGAGCAGTTCTTC
D: TRBD1
size: NA
J: TRBJ2-1
V: TRBV6-5

CDR3: CASSLTGGGSYEQYF
DNA: TGTGCCAGCAGCCTCACGGGCGGGGGGTCCTACGAGCAGTACTTC
D: TRBD2
size: NA
J: TRBJ2-7
V: TRBV7-2

CDR3: CASSLEGGEEAFF
DNA: TGTGCCAGCAGCTTGGAAGGGGGCGAGGAAGCTTTCTTT
D: TRBD1
size: NA
J: TRBJ1-1
V: TRBV5-6

CDR3: CASSSRQGGQFF
DNA: TGCGCCAGCAGTTCTAGACAGGGTGGACAGTTCTTC
D: TRBD1
size: NA
J: TRBJ2-1
V: TRBV5-1

CDR3: CASSQDLAPYEQYF
DNA: TGCGCCAGCAGCCAAGATCTTGCGCCCTACGAGCAGTACTTC
D: NA
size: NA
J: TRBJ2-7
V: TRBV4-1

CDR3: CASIQGVSSYEQYF
DNA: TGTGCCAGCATACAAGGGGTTAGCTCCTACGAGCAGTACTTC
D: NA
size: NA
J: TRBJ2-7
V: TRBV2

CDR3: CASSPPVGELFF
DNA: TGTGCCAGTAGTCCCCCCGTCGGGGAGCTGTTTTTT
D: NA
size: NA
J: TRBJ2-2
V: TRBV19

CDR3: CATSAPTGVGQGNTGELFF
DNA: TGTGCCACCAGTGCCCCTACCGGCGTAGGACAGGGGAACACCGGGGAGCTGTTTTTT
D: TRBD1
size: NA
J: TRBJ2-2
V: TRBV24-1

CDR3: CASSPDRTYGYTF
DNA: TGTGCCAGCAGCCCTGACAGGACCTATGGCTACACCTTC
D: NA
size: NA
J: TRBJ1-2
V: TRBV12-3/TRBV12-4

CDR3: CASSTLPGTSGGRPGELFF
DNA: TGTGCCAGCAGCACTCTTCCCGGGACTAGCGGGGGGAGGCCCGGGGAGCTGTTTTTT
D: TRBD2
size: NA
J: TRBJ2-2
V: TRBV6-2/TRBV6-3

CDR3: CASRQAAKQFF
DNA: TGTGCCAGCAGACAAGCGGCCAAGCAGTTCTTC
D: NA
size: NA
J: TRBJ2-1
V: TRBV2

CDR3: CAISVGYTGELFF
DNA: TGTGCCATCAGTGTTGGCTACACCGGGGAGCTGTTTTTT
D: NA
size: NA
J: TRBJ2-2
V: TRBV10-3

CDR3: CASSSYRVGDTEAFF
DNA: TGTGCCAGCAGCTCCTACAGGGTTGGAGACACTGAAGCTTTCTTT
D: NA
size: few
J: TRBJ1-1
V: TRBV7-9

CDR3: CASSFAQAMGYTF
DNA: TGTGCCAGCAGTTTCGCACAGGCCATGGGCTACACCTTC
D: NA
size: NA
J: TRBJ1-2
V: TRBV28

CDR3: CASSLMTGRQETQYF
DNA: TGTGCCAGCAGCCTCATGACAGGGAGACAAGAGACCCAGTACTTC
D: TRBD1
size: NA
J: TRBJ2-5
V: TRBV7-6

CDR3: CASSGVTEAFF
DNA: TGTGCCAGCAGCGGGGTAACTGAAGCTTTCTTT
D: NA
size: NA
J: TRBJ1-1
V: TRBV28

CDR3: CASSEGLYTDTQYF
DNA: TGTGCCAGCAGTGAGGGCCTCTACACAGATACGCAGTATTTT
D: NA
size: few
J: TRBJ2-3
V: TRBV2

CDR3: CAWSIHYEQYF
DNA: TGTGCCTGGAGTATCCACTACGAGCAGTACTTC
D: NA
size: NA
J: TRBJ2-7
V: TRBV30

CDR3: CASGRDRGSDQPQHF
DNA: TGTGCCAGCGGGCGGGACAGGGGGTCAGATCAGCCCCAGCATTTT
D: TRBD1
size: NA
J: TRBJ1-5
V: TRBV2

CDR3: CATSRQRGDTQYF
DNA: TGTGCCACCAGCAGACAGCGTGGCGATACGCAGTATTTT
D: NA
size: NA
J: TRBJ2-3
V: TRBV15

CDR3: CSAEAYYGYTF
DNA: TGCAGTGCGGAGGCCTACTATGGCTACACCTTC
D: NA
size: NA
J: TRBJ1-2
V: TRBV20-1

CDR3: CASSQRTGPDNSPLHF
DNA: TGCGCCAGCAGCCAACGGACAGGGCCCGATAATTCACCCCTCCACTTT
D: TRBD1
size: once
J: TRBJ1-6
V: TRBV4-1

CDR3: CASNPGGQGTNEKLFF
DNA: TGCGCCAGCAACCCAGGGGGACAGGGAACTAATGAAAAACTGTTTTTT
D: TRBD1
size: once
J: TRBJ1-4
V: TRBV5-1

CDR3: CASAPLSRHEQYF
DNA: TGTGCCAGCGCGCCCCTTTCTAGGCACGAGCAGTACTTC
D: NA
size: NA
J: TRBJ2-7
V: TRBV6-5

CDR3: CASSLAEAVSYEQYF
DNA: TGTGCCAGCAGCTTAGCGGAGGCAGTCTCCTACGAGCAGTACTTC
D: NA
size: NA
J: TRBJ2-7
V: TRBV7-6

CDR3: CASSRLSGGAITTSTEYF
DNA: TGTGCCAGCAGCCGTCTAAGCGGGGGGGCAATAACTACGAGTACGGAGTACTTC
D: TRBD2
size: NA
J: TRBJ2-7
V: TRBV28

CDR3: CAWSAGGRSTDTQYF
DNA: TGTGCCTGGAGTGCAGGGGGGAGAAGCACAGATACGCAGTATTTT
D: NA
size: NA
J: TRBJ2-3
V: TRBV30

CDR3: CASSLALAGGQETQYF
DNA: TGTGCCAGCAGCTTAGCCCTAGCGGGGGGACAAGAGACCCAGTACTTC
D: TRBD2
size: once
J: TRBJ2-5
V: TRBV11-2

CDR3: CASSQVVSRGGTDTQYF
DNA: TGCGCCAGCAGCCAAGTTGTTTCGCGGGGAGGCACAGATACGCAGTATTTT
D: NA
size: NA
J: TRBJ2-3
V: TRBV4-1

CDR3: CASSFGLYGYTF
DNA: TGTGCCAGCAGCTTCGGGTTGTATGGCTACACCTTC
D: NA
size: NA
J: TRBJ1-2
V: TRBV11-2

CDR3: CASSLEGTDYGYTF
DNA: TGTGCCAGCAGCTTGGAAGGGACAGACTATGGCTACACCTTC
D: TRBD1
size: NA
J: TRBJ1-2
V: TRBV5-4

CDR3: CASSPYGGGMRDTQYF
DNA: TGTGCCAGCAGCCCATACGGGGGAGGGATGAGAGATACGCAGTATTTT
D: TRBD2
size: NA
J: TRBJ2-3
V: TRBV7-3

CDR3: CASSPRDSYQETQYF
DNA: TGCGCCAGCAGCCCTAGGGACAGTTATCAAGAGACCCAGTACTTC
D: TRBD1
size: NA
J: TRBJ2-5
V: TRBV5-1

CDR3: CASSTQQGVAEAFF
DNA: TGTGCCAGCAGTACCCAACAGGGAGTCGCTGAAGCTTTCTTT
D: NA
size: once
J: TRBJ1-1
V: TRBV6-5

CDR3: CASSKEGTMNTEAFF
DNA: TGTGCCAGCAGTAAGGAGGGGACCATGAACACTGAAGCTTTCTTT
D: NA
size: NA
J: TRBJ1-1
V: TRBV6-5

CDR3: CASSFFTGDEQYF
DNA: TGTGCCAGCAGTTTTTTTACCGGGGACGAGCAGTACTTC
D: NA
size: NA
J: TRBJ2-7
V: TRBV12-3/TRBV12-4

CDR3: CASSSETGSSQPQHF
DNA: TGTGCCAGCAGCTCCGAAACAGGGTCGTCTCAGCCCCAGCATTTT
D: NA
size: NA
J: TRBJ1-5
V: TRBV11-2

CDR3: CASSYYGEQYF
DNA: TGTGCCAGCAGTTACTACGGCGAGCAGTACTTC
D: NA
size: NA
J: TRBJ2-7
V: TRBV6-6

CDR3: CASSSGESLQPQHF
DNA: TGCGCCAGCAGCTCGGGGGAATCTCTTCAGCCCCAGCATTTT
D: NA
size: NA
J: TRBJ1-5
V: TRBV5-1

CDR3: CASSDPSSTDTQYF
DNA: TGCGCCAGCAGTGACCCCAGTAGCACAGATACGCAGTATTTT
D: NA
size: NA
J: TRBJ2-3
V: TRBV10-1

CDR3: CASSLGGGAREAFF
DNA: TGTGCCAGCAGCTTAGGAGGGGGGGCGAGGGAAGCTTTCTTT
D: NA
size: NA
J: TRBJ1-1
V: TRBV7-2

CDR3: CASIPAAQEEKLFF
DNA: TGCGCCAGCATACCGGCGGCCCAAGAGGAAAAACTGTTTTTT
D: NA
size: NA
J: TRBJ1-4
V: TRBV5-1

CDR3: CASSLGLGGTDTQYF
DNA: TGCGCCAGCAGCTTGGGCCTCGGAGGCACAGATACGCAGTATTTT
D: NA
size: NA
J: TRBJ2-3
V: TRBV5-1

CDR3: CASSLDKNPGELFF
DNA: TGTGCCAGCTCCCTGGACAAGAACCCCGGGGAGCTGTTTTTT
D: NA
size: NA
J: TRBJ2-2
V: TRBV18

CDR3: CASSGAGFNQPQHF
DNA: TGTGCCAGCAGCGGAGCAGGCTTCAATCAGCCCCAGCATTTT
D: NA
size: NA
J: TRBJ1-5
V: TRBV9

CDR3: CASSLGTSPDTQYF
DNA: TGTGCCAGCAGCTTAGGTACTAGCCCAGATACGCAGTATTTT
D: NA
size: NA
J: TRBJ2-3
V: TRBV11-2

CDR3: CASMDQGGGTEAFF
DNA: TGTGCCAGTATGGATCAGGGAGGAGGGACTGAAGCTTTCTTT
D: NA
size: few
J: TRBJ1-1
V: TRBV19

CDR3: CASSLNRMGQETQYF
DNA: TGTGCCAGCAGCTTAAACAGGATGGGACAGGAGACCCAGTACTTC
D: TRBD1
size: NA
J: TRBJ2-5
V: TRBV7-9

CDR3: CAISASGTGVSYEQYF
DNA: TGTGCCATCAGTGCATCCGGGACAGGGGTCTCCTACGAGCAGTACTTC
D: TRBD1
size: NA
J: TRBJ2-7
V: TRBV10-3

CDR3: CASSSPHRGQNYGYTF
DNA: TGTGCCAGTAGTTCCCCGCACAGGGGTCAGAACTATGGCTACACCTTC
D: TRBD1
size: NA
J: TRBJ1-2
V: TRBV19

CDR3: CASSEAGWTGYTF
DNA: TGTGCCAGCAGTGAAGCCGGGTGGACAGGCTACACCTTC
D: NA
size: NA
J: TRBJ1-2
V: TRBV6-1

CDR3: CASSRVGELFF
DNA: TGCGCCAGCAGCCGTGTCGGGGAGCTGTTTTTT
D: NA
size: NA
J: TRBJ2-2
V: TRBV5-1